These 3 T cell receptor beta chains were all obtained from the same sample, sequenced in a study of beta chain features in type 1 diabetes (dated by TCRdb to between 2017 and 2018). Libraries were built with the immunoSEQ multiplex PCR assay. The entire isolated RNA was reverse transcribed using the High Capacity cDNA Reverse Transcription Kit, and thus expressed TCRB transcripts were sequenced. TCRdb obtained this table from immuneACCESS and retained in-frame rearrangements with V and J assigned. These tables miss some clones; where compared with another copy, unresolved V genes account for less than half of the shortfall, and the remainder is unexplained. The sample contains about 930,000 clones, 15% to 20% of them found a single time. The top ten clones comprise about 0.02% of the sample. Specimen: naive CD4+ T cells from blood. Read against the paper, the sample's cell subset or site label means: true naive CD4+ T cells. The receptors stem from a woman aged 18-35 years in good health.

This clone occurred a few times. This chain joins TRBV15 and TRBJ1-2; TRBD1 agrees at 7 bases. Looked up from germline, CDR1 is LNHNV and CDR2 is YYDKDF (reference sequence). With 2 bases clipped from V and 1 base from J, the junction kept 4 bases outside the gene matches. The CDR3 runs to 15 residues. The CDR3 DNA is TGTGCCACCAGCAGAAGGGACAGAGTTAACTATGGCTACACCTTC. It is translated as CATSRRDRVNYGYTF. Drawing the rest from reference TRBV15 and TRBJ1-2, the complete variable domain is DAMVIQNPRYQVTQFGKPVTLSCSQTLNHNVMYWYQQKSSQAPKLLFHYYDKDFNNEADTPDNFQSRRPNTSFCFLDIRSPGLGDTAMYLCATSRRDRVNYGYTFGSGTRLTVV.

This clone came up a few times. The chain uses TRBV19 and TRBJ2-2; TRBD1 agrees at 7 bases. CDR1 LNHDA and CDR2 SQIVND come from the germline V gene (reference sequence). The CDR3 contains 15 residues. The junction had 7 bases not matched to a gene; V was cut back by 4 bases and J by 5 bases. CDR3 sequence reads: CASSRDRVLTGELFF. The CDR3 bases are TGTGCCAGTAGTAGAGACAGGGTGTTAACCGGGGAGCTGTTTTTT.

The chain uses TRBV5-1 and TRBJ2-7; D not certain. Trimming pared 4 bases from V and 5 bases from J, leaving 10 bases between. The germline V gene encodes CDR1 SGHRS and CDR2 YFSETQ. The CDR3 runs to 12 residues. CDR3 nucleotide sequence: TGCGCCAGCAGCCAAACCCCCCACGAGCAGTACTTC. This gives the protein CASSQTPHEQYF. The full variable domain, rest sourced from reference TRBV5-1 and TRBJ2-7, is KAGVTQTPRYLIKTRGQQVTLSCSPISGHRSVSWYQQTPGQGLQFLFEYFSETQRNKGNFPGRFSGRQFSNSRSEMNVSTLELGDSALYLCASSQTPHEQYFGPGTRLTVT.